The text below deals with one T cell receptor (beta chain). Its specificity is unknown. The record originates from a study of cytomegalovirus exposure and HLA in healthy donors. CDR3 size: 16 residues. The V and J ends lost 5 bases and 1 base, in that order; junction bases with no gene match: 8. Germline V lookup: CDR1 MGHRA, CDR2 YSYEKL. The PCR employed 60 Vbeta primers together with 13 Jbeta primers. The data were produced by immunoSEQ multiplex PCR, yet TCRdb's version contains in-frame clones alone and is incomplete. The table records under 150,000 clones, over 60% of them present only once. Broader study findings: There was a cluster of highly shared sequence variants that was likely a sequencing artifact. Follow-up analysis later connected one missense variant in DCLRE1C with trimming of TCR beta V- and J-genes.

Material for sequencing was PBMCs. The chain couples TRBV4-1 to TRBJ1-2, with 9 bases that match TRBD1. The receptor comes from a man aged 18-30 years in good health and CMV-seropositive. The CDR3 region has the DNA TGCGCCAGCAGCAGACGGACAGGGGTTAATAACTATGGCTACACCTTC. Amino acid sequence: CASSRRTGVNNYGYTF.